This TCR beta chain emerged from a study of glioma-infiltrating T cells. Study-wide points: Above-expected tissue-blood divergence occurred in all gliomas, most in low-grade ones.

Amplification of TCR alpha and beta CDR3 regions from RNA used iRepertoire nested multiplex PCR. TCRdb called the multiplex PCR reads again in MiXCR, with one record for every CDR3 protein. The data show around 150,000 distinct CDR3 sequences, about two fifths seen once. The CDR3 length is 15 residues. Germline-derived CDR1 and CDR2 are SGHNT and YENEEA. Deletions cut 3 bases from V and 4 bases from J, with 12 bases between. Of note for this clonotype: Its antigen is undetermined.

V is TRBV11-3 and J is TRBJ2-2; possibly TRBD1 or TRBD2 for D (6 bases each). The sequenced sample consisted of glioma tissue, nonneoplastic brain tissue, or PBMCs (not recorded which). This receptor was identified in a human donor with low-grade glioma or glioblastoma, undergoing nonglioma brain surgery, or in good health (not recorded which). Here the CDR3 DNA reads TGTGCCAGCAGCTTCCTCTGGGGGGCCACCGGGGAGCTGTTTTTT. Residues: CASSFLWGATGELFF. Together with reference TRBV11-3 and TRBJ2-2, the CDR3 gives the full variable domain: EAGVVQSPRYKIIEKKQPVAFWCNPISGHNTLYWYLQNLGQGPELLIRYENEEAVDDSQLPKDRFSAERLKGVDSTLKIQPAELGDSAVYLCASSFLWGATGELFFGEGSRLTVL.